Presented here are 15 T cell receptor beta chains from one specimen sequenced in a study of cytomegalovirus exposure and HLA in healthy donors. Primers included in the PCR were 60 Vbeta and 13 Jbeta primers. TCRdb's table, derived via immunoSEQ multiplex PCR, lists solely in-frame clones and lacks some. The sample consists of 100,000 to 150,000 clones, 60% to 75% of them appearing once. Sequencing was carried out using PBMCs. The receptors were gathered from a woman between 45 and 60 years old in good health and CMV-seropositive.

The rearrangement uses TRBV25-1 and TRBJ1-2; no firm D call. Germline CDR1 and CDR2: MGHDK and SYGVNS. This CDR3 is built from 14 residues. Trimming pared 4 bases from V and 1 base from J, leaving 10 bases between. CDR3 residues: CASSGSGFNYGYTF. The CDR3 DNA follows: TGTGCCAGCAGTGGCTCAGGATTTAACTATGGCTACACCTTC.

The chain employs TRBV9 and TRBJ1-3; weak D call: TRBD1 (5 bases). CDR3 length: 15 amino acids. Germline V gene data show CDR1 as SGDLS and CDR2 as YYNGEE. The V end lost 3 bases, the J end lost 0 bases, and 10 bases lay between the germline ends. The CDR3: CASSAAGRSGNTIYF. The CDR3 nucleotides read TGTGCCAGCAGCGCCGCAGGGCGCTCTGGAAACACCATATATTTT.

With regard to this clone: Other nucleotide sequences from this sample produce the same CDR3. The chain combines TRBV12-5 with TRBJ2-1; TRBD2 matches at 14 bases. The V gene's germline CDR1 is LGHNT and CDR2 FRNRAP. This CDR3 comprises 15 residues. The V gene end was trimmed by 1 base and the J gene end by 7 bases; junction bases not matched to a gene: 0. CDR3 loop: CASGLGLAGGNEQFF. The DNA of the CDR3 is TGTGCTAGTGGTTTGGGACTAGCGGGGGGGAATGAGCAGTTCTTC.

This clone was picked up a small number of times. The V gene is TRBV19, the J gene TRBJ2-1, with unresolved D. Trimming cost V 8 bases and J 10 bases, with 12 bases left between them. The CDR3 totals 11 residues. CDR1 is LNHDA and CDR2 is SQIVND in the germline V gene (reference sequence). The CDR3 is CASSSPGEQFF. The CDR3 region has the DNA TGTGCCAGTTCCTCCCCCGGGGAGCAGTTCTTC.

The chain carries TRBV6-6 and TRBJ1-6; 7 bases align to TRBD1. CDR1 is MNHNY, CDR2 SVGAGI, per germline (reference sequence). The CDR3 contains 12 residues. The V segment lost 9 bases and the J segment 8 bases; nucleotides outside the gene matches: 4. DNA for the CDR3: TGTGCCAGTACCACAGGGGATTCACCCCTCCACTTT. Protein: CASTTGDSPLHF.

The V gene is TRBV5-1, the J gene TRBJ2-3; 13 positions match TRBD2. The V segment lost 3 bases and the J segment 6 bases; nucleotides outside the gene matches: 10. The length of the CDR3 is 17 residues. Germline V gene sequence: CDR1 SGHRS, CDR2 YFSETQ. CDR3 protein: CASSSPGLAGRGDTQYF. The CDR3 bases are TGCGCCAGCAGCTCACCGGGACTAGCGGGGAGAGGGGATACGCAGTATTTT.

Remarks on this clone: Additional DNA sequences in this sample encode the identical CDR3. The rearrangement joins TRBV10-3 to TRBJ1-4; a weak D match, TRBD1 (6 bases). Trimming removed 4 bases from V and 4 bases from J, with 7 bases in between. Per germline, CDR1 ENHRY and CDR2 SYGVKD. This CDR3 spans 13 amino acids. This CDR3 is CAISGRGNEKLFF. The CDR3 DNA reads TGTGCCATCAGTGGCAGGGGTAATGAAAAACTGTTTTTT.

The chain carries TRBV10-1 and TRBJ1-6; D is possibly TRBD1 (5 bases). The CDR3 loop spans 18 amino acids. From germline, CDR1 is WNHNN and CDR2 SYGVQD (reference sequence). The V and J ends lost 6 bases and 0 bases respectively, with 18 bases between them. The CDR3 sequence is CASSEMGGTSSYNSPLHF. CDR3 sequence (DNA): TGCGCCAGCAGCGAGATGGGAGGGACGAGCTCCTATAATTCACCCCTCCACTTT.

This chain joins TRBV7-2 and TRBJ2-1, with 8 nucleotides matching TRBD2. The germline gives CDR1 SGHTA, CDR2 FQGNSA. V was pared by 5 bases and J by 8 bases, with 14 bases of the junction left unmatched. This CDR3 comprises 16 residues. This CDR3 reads CASSPPGGSGVHEQFF. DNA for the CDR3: TGTGCCAGCAGCCCGCCAGGAGGTAGCGGGGTCCATGAGCAGTTCTTC.

The CDR3 DNA reads as TGTGCCAGCAGCTTATTTCCGGGTCGAATCCCCGGGGAGCTGTTTTTT. Amino acid sequence: CASSLFPGRIPGELFF. The chain is built from TRBV7-9 and TRBJ2-2; D unclear. The germline V gene encodes CDR1 SEHNR and CDR2 FQNEAQ (reference sequence). The CDR3 covers 16 residues. With 2 bases removed from V and 6 bases from J, the gap between germline ends came to 16 bases.

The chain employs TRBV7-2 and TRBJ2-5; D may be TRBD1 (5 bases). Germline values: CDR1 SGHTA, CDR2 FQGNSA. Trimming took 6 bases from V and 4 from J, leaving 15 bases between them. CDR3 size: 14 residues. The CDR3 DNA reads TGTGCCAGCAGACTGGACACACAGTCAGAGACCCAGTACTTC. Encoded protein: CASRLDTQSETQYF.

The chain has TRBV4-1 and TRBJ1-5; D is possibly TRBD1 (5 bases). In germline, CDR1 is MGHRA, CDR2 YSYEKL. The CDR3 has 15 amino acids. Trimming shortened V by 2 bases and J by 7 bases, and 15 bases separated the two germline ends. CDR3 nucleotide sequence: TGCGCCAGCAGCCAATCACCTGGGACTCAGCAGCCCCAGCATTTT. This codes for CASSQSPGTQQPQHF.

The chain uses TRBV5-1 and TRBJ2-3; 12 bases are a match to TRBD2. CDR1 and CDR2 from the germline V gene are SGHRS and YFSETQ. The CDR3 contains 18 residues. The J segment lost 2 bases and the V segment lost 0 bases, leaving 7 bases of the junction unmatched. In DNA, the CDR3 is TGCGCCAGCAGCTTGGGACTAGCGGGGGTCAACAACACAGATACGCAGTATTTT. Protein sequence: CASSLGLAGVNNTDTQYF. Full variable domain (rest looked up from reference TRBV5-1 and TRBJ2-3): KAGVTQTPRYLIKTRGQQVTLSCSPISGHRSVSWYQQTPGQGLQFLFEYFSETQRNKGNFPGRFSGRQFSNSRSEMNVSTLELGDSALYLCASSLGLAGVNNTDTQYFGPGTRLTVL.

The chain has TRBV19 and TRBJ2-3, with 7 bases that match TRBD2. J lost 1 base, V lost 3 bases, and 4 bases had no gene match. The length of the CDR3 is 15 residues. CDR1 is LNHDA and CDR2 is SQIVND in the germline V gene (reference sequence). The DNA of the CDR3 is TGTGCCAGTAGTATCGGTGCGGGGGGCACAGATACGCAGTATTTT. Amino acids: CASSIGAGGTDTQYF.

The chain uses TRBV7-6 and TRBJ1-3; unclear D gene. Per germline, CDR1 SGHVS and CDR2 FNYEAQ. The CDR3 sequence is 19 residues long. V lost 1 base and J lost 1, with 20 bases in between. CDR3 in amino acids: CASSLVRPGGFASGNTIYF. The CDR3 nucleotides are TGTGCCAGCAGCTTAGTTAGGCCCGGCGGGTTTGCGTCTGGAAACACCATATATTTT.